Below, 18 T cell receptor beta chains from the same sample are listed, as sequenced in a study of T-cell memory formation after mild COVID-19. TCRdb called the 5' RACE reads again in MiXCR, with one record for every CDR3 protein. The profile shows 300,000 to 350,000 distinct CDR3 sequences, roughly an eighth of them singletons. Sequences were obtained from PBMCs or a T cell subset sorted from them (not recorded which). The receptor source for this set is a man aged 18 to 30 who had mild COVID-19 (a few samples of this study predate the infection). Cell type and time point are not known.

V is TRBV27 and J is TRBJ2-2; 10 nucleotides match TRBD1. With V trimmed by 7 bases and J by 6 bases, 14 bases remained unmatched. Germline CDR1 MNHEY, CDR2 SMNVEV (reference sequence). The CDR3 runs 17 residues. The CDR3: CASTLLTWDRGPGELFF. For the CDR3, the DNA is TGTGCCAGCACCTTACTAACGTGGGACAGGGGCCCCGGGGAGCTGTTTTTT.

The rearrangement links TRBV5-6 to TRBJ2-6; D is uncertain. This CDR3 is built from 15 residues. From germline, CDR1 is SGHDT and CDR2 YYEEEE. V was pared by 0 bases and J by 4 bases, with 8 bases between. The CDR3 nucleotides read TGTGCCAGCAGCTTGGATGGGCTAGGGGCCAACGTCCTGACTTTC. It codes for CASSLDGLGANVLTF.

This clonotype was observed a few times. The chain uses TRBV7-6 and TRBJ2-2, with 7 nucleotides matching TRBD1. The CDR3 length is 15 residues. CDR1 and CDR2 (germline): SGHVS, FNYEAQ. Trimming took 5 bases from V and 2 from J; bases not matched to a gene: 5. The CDR3 is CASSATGANTGELFF. The CDR3 region has the DNA TGTGCCAGCAGCGCCACAGGGGCAAACACCGGGGAGCTGTTTTTT. Full variable domain (outside the CDR3, taken from reference TRBV7-6 and TRBJ2-2): GAGVSQSPRYKVTKRGQDVALRCDPISGHVSLYWYRQALGQGPEFLTYFNYEAQQDKSGLPNDRFSAERPEGSISTLTIQRTEQRDSAMYRCASSATGANTGELFFGEGSRLTVL.

The rearrangement joins TRBV7-2 to TRBJ2-1, with 8 bases that match TRBD2. Unmatched junction bases numbered 6, after V lost 3 bases and J lost 8 bases. The CDR3 runs 14 residues. Germline V gene lookup returns CDR1 SGHTA and CDR2 FQGNSA. This CDR3 reads CASSFGTRTHEQFF. CDR3 DNA sequence: TGTGCCAGCAGCTTTGGGACTAGGACCCATGAGCAGTTCTTC.

J is TRBJ2-2 and V is TRBV9, with a tentative D call TRBD1 (5 bases). Per the germline V gene, CDR1 is SGDLS and CDR2 is YYNGEE. With 0 bases removed from V and 9 bases from J, the gap between germline ends came to 12 bases. The length of the CDR3 is 14 residues. The CDR3 sequence is CASSVALGRRELFF. The CDR3 region has the DNA TGTGCCAGCAGCGTAGCTTTGGGGCGGAGGGAGCTGTTTTTT.

This clonotype showed up just a few times. The chain recombines TRBV12-3 or TRBV12-4 with TRBJ1-1; D might be TRBD1 (5 bases). This CDR3 has 13 residues. The V end was cut by 3 bases, the J end by 7 bases, with 12 bases between. CDR3 nucleotide sequence: TGTGCCAGCAGTTTCGCAAGGGGCGGTGAAGCTTTCTTT. Protein: CASSFARGGEAFF.

This clonotype has more than one count but fewer than ten. The chain uses TRBV20-1 and TRBJ2-1, with D possibly TRBD1 on 5 matching bases. The CDR3 has 14 residues. V was clipped by 7 bases and J by 5 bases, with 18 bases between them. The V gene's germline CDR1 is DFQATT and CDR2 SNEGSKA (reference sequence). The CDR3 coding sequence is TGCAGTGTAGGTGCGAGTAGGGGTCACAATGAGCAGTTCTTC. It translates to CSVGASRGHNEQFF.

The chain recombines TRBV13 with TRBJ1-1; D gene ambiguous. Trimming removed 5 bases from V and 4 bases from J, with 17 bases in between. Germline CDR1 reads PRHDT; CDR2 reads FYEKMQ (reference sequence). This CDR3 spans 15 amino acids. CDR3 DNA: TGTGCCAGCAGCCTTAGAAAGGTAGGAGGCACTGAAGCTTTCTTT. This translates into CASSLRKVGGTEAFF.

This clonotype has more than one count but fewer than ten. The genes are TRBV5-1 and TRBJ2-5; D gene unclear. V was cut by 0 bases and J by 0 bases, with 9 bases left in between. The germline gives CDR1 SGHRS, CDR2 YFSETQ. The CDR3 runs 15 residues. The CDR3 sequence: CASSLAPGNQETQYF. The CDR3 region has the DNA TGCGCCAGCAGCTTGGCTCCGGGCAACCAAGAGACCCAGTACTTC.

Ten or more counts support this clonotype. The gene calls are TRBV5-1 and TRBJ2-5, with D unresolved. The germline V and J ends were trimmed by 4 bases and 5 bases, with 9 bases remaining between them. The CDR3 sequence is 12 residues long. Germline values: CDR1 SGHRS, CDR2 YFSETQ. The CDR3 DNA reads as TGCGCCAGCAGCGGCCTTAGTGAGACCCAGTACTTC. Translation gives CASSGLSETQYF. The full variable domain, in which reference TRBV5-1 and TRBJ2-5 provide the parts outside the CDR3, is KAGVTQTPRYLIKTRGQQVTLSCSPISGHRSVSWYQQTPGQGLQFLFEYFSETQRNKGNFPGRFSGRQFSNSRSEMNVSTLELGDSALYLCASSGLSETQYFGPGTRLLVL.

This clonotype has a handful of counts. The chain has TRBV5-5 and TRBJ2-7; 12 positions match TRBD2. CDR1 is SGHKS, CDR2 YYEKEE, per germline (reference sequence). The CDR3 totals 15 residues. J lost 3 bases, V lost 0 bases, and 1 base had no gene match. This CDR3 reads CASSLGTSGDYEQYF. CDR3 coding DNA: TGTGCCAGCAGCTTGGGGACTAGCGGGGACTACGAGCAGTACTTC.

The chain couples TRBV28 to TRBJ2-7; 10 positions match TRBD2. V dropped 4 bases and J dropped 4; count of bases not matched to a gene: 10. In germline, CDR1 is MDHEN, CDR2 SYDVKM. The CDR3 length is 16 residues. This CDR3 reads CASSYSSGGRFYEQYV. The CDR3 DNA sequence: TGTGCCAGCAGTTATTCTAGCGGGGGCCGATTTTACGAGCAGTACGTC.

This clonotype was found a few times. V is TRBV20-1 and J is TRBJ1-4; weak D call: TRBD1 (6 bases). Germline V CDR1 and CDR2: DFQATT, SNEGSKA (reference sequence). This CDR3 has 13 residues. Trimming pared 6 bases from V and 5 bases from J, leaving 13 bases between. The CDR3 region has the DNA TGCAGTGCCAATGACAGGAGCAATGAAAAACTGTTTTTT. Its protein product is CSANDRSNEKLFF.

This clonotype was seen a few times. The V gene is TRBV20-1, the J gene TRBJ1-2, with TRBD1 matching over 7 bases. The germline gives CDR1 DFQATT, CDR2 SNEGSKA (reference sequence). J was trimmed by 1 base and V by 3 bases; bases with no gene match: 8. The CDR3 runs to 15 residues. CDR3 sequence reads: CSASPGQANNYGYTF. CDR3 DNA sequence: TGCAGTGCTAGCCCCGGACAGGCTAATAACTATGGCTACACCTTC.

This clonotype was seen at least ten times. This chain uses TRBV20-1 with TRBJ2-7; D tentatively fits TRBD1 or TRBD2 (5 bases each). In germline, CDR1 is DFQATT, CDR2 SNEGSKA (reference sequence). Trimming shortened V by 3 bases and J by 5 bases, and 11 bases separated the two germline ends. This CDR3 region has 12 residues. CDR3 nucleotides: TGCAGTGCTAGGGTGGGGGACGACGAGCAGTACGTC. The encoded protein is CSARVGDDEQYV.

This clonotype was detected a few times. V gene TRBV4-3 combines with J gene TRBJ2-3; weak D call: TRBD2 (6 bases). Germline CDR1 is LGHNA and CDR2 is YSLEER. Between the trimmed V and J ends, which lost 0 bases and 2 bases, there was a span of 15 bases. CDR3 length: 17 amino acids. The CDR3 spells CASSQDAFAGLTDTQYF. DNA of the CDR3: TGCGCCAGCAGCCAAGATGCTTTTGCGGGGCTCACAGATACGCAGTATTTT.

This clonotype was counted only a few times. CDR3 in amino acids: CASSQPTGWSETQYF. As DNA, the CDR3 is TGTGCCAGCAGCCAGCCGACAGGGTGGTCGGAGACCCAGTACTTC. This sequence joins TRBV4-2 and TRBJ2-5; 7 bases agree with TRBD1. The V segment lost 3 bases and the J segment 5 bases; nucleotides outside the gene matches: 9. This CDR3 has 15 amino acids. In germline, CDR1 is LGHNA, CDR2 YNFKEQ.

The V and J genes are TRBV7-9 and TRBJ1-2; D is perhaps TRBD1 (5 bases). This CDR3 contains 14 residues. Germline lookup yields CDR1 SEHNR and CDR2 FQNEAQ (reference sequence). V was cut by 5 bases and J by 6 bases, with 16 bases left in between. CDR3 loop: CASSAGTGPDGYTF. The CDR3 nucleotides read TGTGCCAGCAGCGCCGGGACGGGGCCTGATGGCTACACCTTC.